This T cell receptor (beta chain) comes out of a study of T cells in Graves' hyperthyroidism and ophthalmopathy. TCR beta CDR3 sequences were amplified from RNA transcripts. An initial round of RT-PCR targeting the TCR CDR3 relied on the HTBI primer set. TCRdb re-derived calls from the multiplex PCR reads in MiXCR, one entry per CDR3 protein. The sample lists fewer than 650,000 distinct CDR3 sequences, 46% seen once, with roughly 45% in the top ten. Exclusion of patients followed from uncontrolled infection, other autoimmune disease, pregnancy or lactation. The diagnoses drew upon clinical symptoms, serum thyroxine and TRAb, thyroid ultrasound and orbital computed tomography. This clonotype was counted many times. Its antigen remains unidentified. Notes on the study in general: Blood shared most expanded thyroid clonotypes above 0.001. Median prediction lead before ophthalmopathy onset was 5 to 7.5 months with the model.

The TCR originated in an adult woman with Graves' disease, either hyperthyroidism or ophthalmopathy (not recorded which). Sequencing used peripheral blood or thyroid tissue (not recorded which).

The CDR3, as DNA: TGTGCCAGTAGTGGACAGGCTAACACTGAAGCTTTCTTT. Encoded protein: CASSGQANTEAFF. The chain combines TRBV19 with TRBJ1-1; 7 bases align to TRBD1. The CDR3 extends over 13 amino acids. V gave up 5 bases and J gave up 2 bases; unmatched junction bases: 2. Per the germline V gene, CDR1 is LNHDA and CDR2 is SQIVND (reference sequence).